One sample yielded the 29 T cell receptor beta chains listed below, sequenced in a study of shared clonotypes between healthy human individuals. Profiling relied on immunoSEQ multiplex PCR, and the TCRdb table lists in-frame clones only, not all of them. The sample includes around 1.5 million clones, 98% of them seen just once. Input material: naive CD4+ T cells sorted from blood. Subset: CD45RA+ positively selected. These receptors all come from a man aged 25 to 45 in good health.

This chain links TRBV7-2 with TRBJ2-3, with 8 bases identical to TRBD2. The V gene's germline CDR1 is SGHTA and CDR2 FQGNSA. This CDR3 spans 16 amino acids. V trimming: 2 bases; J trimming: 4 bases; junction bases outside the gene matches: 8. The CDR3: CASSLLGGAGADTQYF. In DNA, the CDR3 is TGTGCCAGCAGCTTATTGGGAGGAGCGGGAGCAGATACGCAGTATTTT.

The chain joins TRBV28 to TRBJ1-1; D might be TRBD1 (5 bases). The CDR3 is made up of 12 amino acids. Per the germline V gene, CDR1 is MDHEN and CDR2 is SYDVKM. Trimming took off 3 bases at V and 7 bases at J, with 9 bases between the two ends. The DNA of the CDR3 is TGTGCCAGCAGTTTGGTAGGGGATGAAGCTTTCTTT. This encodes CASSLVGDEAFF.

V usage is TRBV5-4 and J usage is TRBJ2-7; 7 bases are a match to TRBD2. TRBJ2-5 explains the end of the DNA better; the J call may be wrong. Germline CDR1 and CDR2: SGHNT and YYREEE (reference sequence). This CDR3 has 14 amino acids. The DNA of the CDR3 is TGTGCCAGCAGCTCAGGACTAGTACGGGAGACCCAGTACTTC. Residues: CASSSGLVRETQYF.

The sample holds one count of this clone. The chain combines TRBV19 with TRBJ2-4; D possibly corresponds to TRBD2 (5 bases). Trimming removed 5 bases from V and 1 base from J, with 18 bases in between. CDR1 LNHDA and CDR2 SQIVND come from the germline V gene (reference sequence). The CDR3 is made up of 17 amino acids. The CDR3 region has the DNA TGTGCCAGTAGTCATCCCGGCGGGTTGGGGGCCAAAAACATTCAGTACTTC. Translation: CASSHPGGLGAKNIQYF.

The count of this clone is one. The V call is TRBV29-1, the J call TRBJ2-6; the match to TRBD2 covers 13 bases. Germline-derived CDR1 and CDR2 are SQVTM and ANQGSEA. This CDR3 comprises 16 residues. The ends lost 6 bases at V and 2 bases at J; junction bases unmatched: 4. The CDR3 bases are TGCAGCGTCCAAGGACTAGCGGGAGCTGGGGCCAACGTCCTGACTTTC. Translating gives CSVQGLAGAGANVLTF.

This sequence joins TRBV7-3 and TRBJ2-7; D unresolved. Germline CDR1 reads SGHTA; CDR2 reads FQGTGA. The CDR3 consists of 14 residues. V was cut by 6 bases and J by 1 base, with 13 bases left in between. The DNA of the CDR3 is TGTGCCAGCAGTCTTACGGTCGATTCCTACGAGCAGTACTTC. It translates to CASSLTVDSYEQYF.

The rearrangement uses TRBV27 and TRBJ1-5, with 9 bases identical to TRBD1. Germline CDR1 is MNHEY and CDR2 is SMNVEV (reference sequence). The CDR3 totals 16 residues. With 6 bases clipped from V and 2 bases from J, the junction kept 8 bases outside the gene matches. The CDR3 DNA follows: TGTGCCAGCAGGGACAGGGGACATATGGGCAATCAGCCCCAGCATTTT. It translates to CASRDRGHMGNQPQHF.

This clone was counted a single time. V is TRBV5-1 and J is TRBJ2-5; 9 bases line up with TRBD1. The CDR3 is 15 residues long. V was clipped by 4 bases and J by 4 bases; unmatched bases: 8. Germline V gene sequence: CDR1 SGHRS, CDR2 YFSETQ. The CDR3 DNA reads TGCGCCAGCAGCGTCACAGGGGGCGGTGGAGAGACCCAGTACTTC. Protein product: CASSVTGGGGETQYF.

The chain joins TRBV10-1 to TRBJ2-7; the D gene is possibly TRBD1 (6 bases). V was cut by 4 bases and J by 2 bases, with 9 bases left in between. Germline CDR1 is WNHNN and CDR2 is SYGVQD (reference sequence). The CDR3 length is 13 residues. CDR3 bases: TGCGCCAGCAGTGTTGGGACACCCTACGAGCAGTACTTC. This encodes CASSVGTPYEQYF.

Comments on this clone: Other DNA variants within this sample encode the same CDR3. The chain couples TRBV4-1 to TRBJ2-2; D ambiguous. Looked up from germline, CDR1 is MGHRA and CDR2 is YSYEKL. Deletions cut 1 base from V and 4 bases from J, with 7 bases between. The CDR3 is 14 residues long. The CDR3 bases are TGCGCCAGCAGCCAAGTGGGTGGCACCGGGGAGCTGTTTTTT. Residues: CASSQVGGTGELFF.

V usage is TRBV5-1 and J usage is TRBJ2-7; D may be TRBD1 or TRBD2 (5 bases each). The germline V and J ends were trimmed by 0 bases and 7 bases, with 14 bases remaining between them. The CDR3 loop spans 14 amino acids. Germline V gene sequence: CDR1 SGHRS, CDR2 YFSETQ. CDR3 residues: CASSLAGSPGEQYF. As DNA, the CDR3 is TGCGCCAGCAGCTTGGCAGGGTCGCCGGGGGAGCAGTACTTC.

V is TRBV5-1 and J is TRBJ2-1; TRBD2 aligns across 14 bases. This CDR3 spans 15 amino acids. V lost 2 bases, J lost 8 bases, and 3 bases stayed unmatched. Germline CDR1 reads SGHRS; CDR2 reads YFSETQ. CDR3 sequence reads: CASSFRLAGGDEQFF. The CDR3 DNA follows: TGCGCCAGCAGCTTCCGACTAGCGGGAGGGGATGAGCAGTTCTTC.

J is TRBJ1-5 and V is TRBV19; D might be TRBD1 (6 bases). The CDR3 totals 15 residues. In germline, CDR1 is LNHDA, CDR2 SQIVND (reference sequence). V was clipped by 5 bases and J by 0 bases, with 11 bases between them. The CDR3 nucleotides are TGTGCCAGTAGTGCGGACAGTCTTAGCAATCAGCCCCAGCATTTT. Translated: CASSADSLSNQPQHF.

The V call is TRBV10-2, the J call TRBJ2-1, with D hard to call. The CDR3 has 11 residues. Germline V gives CDR1 WSHSY, CDR2 SAAADI. V was clipped by 3 bases and J by 8 bases, with 5 bases between them. The CDR3: CASSDNYEQFF. The CDR3, as DNA: TGCGCCAGCAGTGATAACTATGAGCAGTTCTTC.

The chain carries TRBV7-3 and TRBJ2-2; D gene ambiguous. V lost 2 bases, J lost 0 bases, and 10 bases lay in between. The CDR3 extends over 16 amino acids. CDR1 and CDR2 (germline): SGHTA, FQGTGA. The CDR3 DNA reads as TGTGCCAGCAGCTTAGGGAAACGAGCGAACACCGGGGAGCTGTTTTTT. Its protein is CASSLGKRANTGELFF.

The rearrangement uses TRBV6-6 and TRBJ2-1; no firm D call. CDR3 length: 16 amino acids. V shed 6 bases and J shed 0 bases, with 15 bases lying between them. Germline CDR1 is MNHNY and CDR2 is SVGAGI (reference sequence). Here the CDR3 DNA reads TGTGCCAGCAGCCAGCAAGCCCATAGCTCCTACAATGAGCAGTTCTTC. It specifies CASSQQAHSSYNEQFF.

V usage is TRBV11-2 and J usage is TRBJ2-1; 12 bases line up with TRBD2. The V segment lost 4 bases and the J segment 3 bases; nucleotides outside the gene matches: 4. In germline, CDR1 is SGHAT, CDR2 FQNNGV. The CDR3 loop spans 16 amino acids. CDR3 in amino acids: CASSSLLAGGYNEQFF. The CDR3 DNA is TGTGCCAGCAGCTCCTTACTAGCGGGAGGCTACAATGAGCAGTTCTTC.

This chain uses TRBV2 with TRBJ2-7, with D uncertain. Germline lookup yields CDR1 SNHLY and CDR2 FYNNEI. Trimming cost V 3 bases and J 2 bases, with 14 bases left between them. The CDR3 runs to 15 residues. The CDR3 bases are TGTGCCAGCAGTGATTTTACGCGTGAGGCCTACGAGCAGTACTTC. It specifies CASSDFTREAYEQYF.

CDR3 amino acids: CASIRDYSLGADTQYF. The CDR3 DNA reads as TGTGCCAGCATAAGGGACTACTCCCTAGGGGCAGATACGCAGTATTTT. The rearrangement uses TRBV5-6 and TRBJ2-3, with 7 nucleotides matching TRBD2. Trimming took 6 bases from V and 4 from J; bases not matched to a gene: 14. This CDR3 spans 16 amino acids. Germline V gene sequence: CDR1 SGHDT, CDR2 YYEEEE.

The genes are TRBV27 and TRBJ2-7, with TRBD2 matching 12 bases. Per germline, CDR1 MNHEY and CDR2 SMNVEV (reference sequence). CDR3 size: 17 residues. V lost 4 bases, J lost 7 bases, and 14 bases stayed unmatched. This CDR3 is CASSSTSGRLTLREQYF. The CDR3 coding sequence is TGTGCCAGCAGTTCGACTAGCGGGAGACTTACTCTACGAGAGCAGTACTTC.

The V gene is TRBV5-1, the J gene TRBJ2-1; D is ambiguous. Trimming pared 0 bases from V and 1 base from J, leaving 11 bases between. The CDR3 consists of 16 residues. In germline, CDR1 is SGHRS, CDR2 YFSETQ. The CDR3 nucleotides are TGCGCCAGCAGCTTGGCAGACCCCGCGTCCTACAATGAGCAGTTCTTC. This codes for CASSLADPASYNEQFF.

In nucleotides, the CDR3 is TGTGCCAGCAGCCTACTCGGGGCAGGGAGGCAGCCCCAGCATTTT. This encodes CASSLLGAGRQPQHF. The chain recombines TRBV7-2 with TRBJ1-5; maybe TRBD1 (5 bases). From germline, CDR1 is SGHTA and CDR2 FQGNSA. V lost 5 bases and J 7 bases, leaving 18 bases between the germline ends. There are 15 residues in the CDR3.

The V and J genes are TRBV7-7 and TRBJ2-5; TRBD2 matches 8 bases. The V segment lost 5 bases and the J segment 4 bases; nucleotides outside the gene matches: 12. Germline V gene sequence: CDR1 SSHAT, CDR2 FNYEAQ (reference sequence). The CDR3 totals 16 residues. In DNA, the CDR3 is TGTGCCAGCAGCCCTCGTACCGGACTAGCTGGAGAGACCCAGTACTTC. Amino acids: CASSPRTGLAGETQYF.

For the CDR3, the DNA is TGTGCCATCAGTCGGGGACGCTCTACTAATGAAAAACTGTTTTTT. As protein: CAISRGRSTNEKLFF. This chain connects TRBV10-3 to TRBJ1-4; tentatively, D is TRBD1 (5 bases). Between the trimmed V and J ends, which lost 5 bases and 2 bases, there was a span of 12 bases. Germline V gene sequence: CDR1 ENHRY, CDR2 SYGVKD. This CDR3 has 15 residues.

The V gene is TRBV18, the J gene TRBJ1-4; perhaps TRBD1 as D (5 bases). Per germline, CDR1 KGHSH and CDR2 LQKENI. V lost 3 bases and J lost 8, with 28 bases in between. This CDR3 comprises 19 residues. The CDR3 region has the DNA TGTGCCAGCTCACCCGGGACCGAACTCTCGGGTCTGGCGGGGGAAAAACTGTTTTTT. Its protein is CASSPGTELSGLAGEKLFF.

The chain carries TRBV28 and TRBJ1-2, with 8 bases lining up with TRBD1. After removal of 5 bases from V and 4 bases from J, the junction contained 6 bases not matched to a gene. The CDR3 runs to 14 residues. The germline V gene has CDR1 MDHEN and CDR2 SYDVKM. CDR3 residues: CASSVGTGTYGYTF. DNA of the CDR3: TGTGCCAGCAGTGTAGGGACAGGCACCTATGGCTACACCTTC.

The chain carries TRBV9 and TRBJ1-3, with D possibly being TRBD1 (6 bases). Looked up from germline, CDR1 is SGDLS and CDR2 is YYNGEE. The CDR3 spans 15 residues. V shed 3 bases and J shed 4 bases, with 14 bases lying between them. The CDR3 loop is CASSAGTLGGNTIYF. CDR3 DNA sequence: TGTGCCAGCAGCGCGGGGACACTTGGCGGAAACACCATATATTTT.

The J gene is TRBJ2-7, the V gene TRBV5-4; 7 bases are a match to TRBD2. Trimming cost V 4 bases and J 2 bases; bases outside gene matches: 9. CDR3 size: 15 residues. The germline gives CDR1 SGHNT, CDR2 YYREEE (reference sequence). Here the CDR3 DNA reads TGTGCCAGCAGCGTTCTCGGGAGGACGGCCTACGAGCAGTACTTC. Residues: CASSVLGRTAYEQYF. Full variable domain (remainder filled in from reference TRBV5-4 and TRBJ2-7): ETGVTQSPTHLIKTRGQQVTLRCSSQSGHNTVSWYQQALGQGPQFIFQYYREEENGRGNFPPRFSGLQFPNYSSELNVNALELDDSALYLCASSVLGRTAYEQYFGPGTRLTVT.

The chain links TRBV6-5 to TRBJ1-5; D is unresolved. Trimming took off 0 bases at V and 1 base at J, with 7 bases between the two ends. The CDR3 is 15 residues long. CDR1 is MNHEY, CDR2 SVGAGI, per germline. CDR3 protein: CASSYSHGSNQPQHF. Here the CDR3 DNA reads TGTGCCAGCAGTTACTCCCATGGAAGCAATCAGCCCCAGCATTTT.